What follows are 15 T cell receptor beta chains derived from one specimen sequenced in a study of T cell responses to AZD1222 COVID-19 vaccine (dated by TCRdb to the early 2020s). Library construction relied on the immunoSEQ multiplex PCR assay. TCRdb retrieved this table from immuneACCESS and kept in-frame rearrangements only. Not all clones are present; in checked studies, unresolved V genes account for under half, and no reason is known for the remainder. The table for this sample lists 170,000 or so clones; 90% to 95% of them were counted only once. Under 1.1% of the sample is taken by the ten largest. In the paper's terms, the time point label means: about 28 days (+/-7) after the second vaccine dose. The treatment or condition label corresponds to: meningococcal conjugate vaccine given as trial control. Sample: peripheral blood, taken 28 days after the second dose of the MenACWY control vaccine. These receptors all stem from an adult who received the MenACWY meningococcal vaccine as a control.

The genes are TRBV6-2 or TRBV6-3 and TRBJ2-1, with 8 positions matching TRBD2. CDR3 length equals 15 residues. The germline CDR1 and CDR2 sequences are MNHEY and SVGEGT. V shed 5 bases, J shed 8 bases, and the junction held 11 bases outside the gene matches. CDR3 in DNA: TGTGCCAGCAGTCACCCTGGACTAGCCGGGGATGAGCAGTTCTTC. It specifies CASSHPGLAGDEQFF.

The genes are TRBV28 and TRBJ1-2; no clear D gene. Trimming shortened V by 6 bases and J by 4 bases, and 9 bases separated the two germline ends. From germline, CDR1 is MDHEN and CDR2 SYDVKM. This CDR3 has 12 residues. CDR3 region: CASSPGGYGYTF. CDR3 sequence (DNA): TGTGCCAGCAGCCCCGGTGGCTATGGCTACACCTTC.

The chain is built from TRBV7-8 and TRBJ2-5, with 7 bases fitting TRBD2. The CDR3 contains 13 residues. Germline V gene data show CDR1 as SGHVS and CDR2 as FQNEAQ. V was clipped by 2 bases and J by 4 bases; unmatched bases: 1. The CDR3 region has the DNA TGTGCCAGCAGCTTACCTAGCGGAGAGACCCAGTACTTC. As protein: CASSLPSGETQYF.

This clone was counted once. The V call is TRBV6-5, the J call TRBJ1-1; no firm D call. Trimming shortened V by 0 bases and J by 1 base, and 9 bases separated the two germline ends. CDR1 MNHEY and CDR2 SVGAGI come from the germline V gene. This CDR3 has 15 amino acids. CDR3 in amino acids: CASSYSNPTNTEAFF. CDR3 DNA sequence: TGTGCCAGCAGTTACTCGAATCCCACGAACACTGAAGCTTTCTTT.

The chain uses TRBV4-2 and TRBJ1-2; D not resolved. The V end lost 7 bases, the J end lost 6 bases, and 18 bases lay between the germline ends. The CDR3 spans 14 residues. Per germline, CDR1 LGHNA and CDR2 YNFKEQ. CDR3 coding DNA: TGTGCCAGCACCCCCCCCGGGCTCCACCATGGCTACACCTTC. It translates to CASTPPGLHHGYTF.

The CDR3 nucleotides are TGTGCCACCATGATGCAGGGGGCAACAGATACGCAGTATTTT. Encoded protein: CATMMQGATDTQYF. This chain uses TRBV24-1 with TRBJ2-3; 8 nucleotides agree with TRBD1. CDR1 KGHDR and CDR2 SFDVKD come from the germline V gene. There are 14 residues in the CDR3. V dropped 8 bases and J dropped 3; count of bases not matched to a gene: 6.

The CDR3 DNA reads TGCGCCAGCAGCCTTACCGCGGGACAGTTGAATTCACCCCTCCACTTT. Protein: CASSLTAGQLNSPLHF. The chain joins TRBV4-1 to TRBJ1-6; 7 nucleotides line up with TRBD1. Germline V gene lookup returns CDR1 MGHRA and CDR2 YSYEKL. J was trimmed by 7 bases and V by 4 bases; bases with no gene match: 10. The length of the CDR3 is 16 residues.

The chain joins TRBV6-5 to TRBJ1-1; D might be TRBD1 (5 bases). Per germline, CDR1 MNHEY and CDR2 SVGAGI. Trimming stripped 2 bases from V and 0 bases from J, with 10 bases between. The CDR3 length is 15 residues. CDR3 sequence reads: CASSYQGKMNTEAFF. In DNA, the CDR3 is TGTGCCAGCAGTTACCAGGGCAAGATGAACACTGAAGCTTTCTTT.

The genes are TRBV9 and TRBJ2-1, with D perhaps TRBD2 (6 bases). V was shortened by 4 bases and J by 2 bases, with 13 bases between the two germline ends. The germline V gene has CDR1 SGDLS and CDR2 YYNGEE. This CDR3 is 15 amino acids long. The CDR3 region has the DNA TGTGCCAGCAGCTCGTCGGGAGAACCCTACAATGAGCAGTTCTTC. Encoded protein: CASSSSGEPYNEQFF.

The chain recombines TRBV19 with TRBJ1-4, with a weak D call TRBD1 (5 bases). Germline assignment: CDR1 LNHDA and CDR2 SQIVND (reference sequence). Trimming pared 6 bases from V and 5 bases from J, leaving 16 bases between. The CDR3 runs to 15 residues. CDR3 sequence (DNA): TGTGCCAGTAGCCTCCAGGGTTCCCCGAATGAAAAACTGTTTTTT. Its translation is CASSLQGSPNEKLFF.

The chain employs TRBV7-2 and TRBJ2-3; the match to TRBD2 covers 16 bases. The germline V gene has CDR1 SGHTA and CDR2 FQGNSA. The CDR3 totals 17 residues. J lost 3 bases, V lost 4 bases, and 4 bases had no gene match. The CDR3 reads CASSWGLAGGRTDTQYF. The CDR3 nucleotides read TGTGCCAGCAGCTGGGGACTAGCGGGGGGGCGAACAGATACGCAGTATTTT.

This rearrangement joins TRBV5-1 to TRBJ2-5; D possibly corresponds to TRBD1 (5 bases). Germline loops: CDR1 SGHRS, CDR2 YFSETQ. Trimming took 0 bases from V and 2 from J, leaving 11 bases between them. CDR3 length: 15 amino acids. The CDR3: CASSLVSGQQETQYF. The CDR3 DNA reads as TGCGCCAGCAGCTTGGTCTCCGGACAACAAGAGACCCAGTACTTC.

The genes are TRBV6-2 or TRBV6-3 and TRBJ1-5; 7 bases align to TRBD1. CDR3 length: 15 amino acids. Trimming removed 4 bases from V and 2 bases from J; junction bases left unmatched: 5. Germline V CDR1 and CDR2: MNHEY, SVGEGT. In DNA, the CDR3 is TGTGCCAGCAGTTCGGACAGGAGGGGCAATCAGCCCCAGCATTTT. Translated: CASSSDRRGNQPQHF.

CDR3 sequence (DNA): TGTGCCAGCAGTGAAGGGGGGATGGGAGAGACCCAGTACTTC. Its translation is CASSEGGMGETQYF. The chain employs TRBV6-1 and TRBJ2-5; the D gene could be TRBD1 or TRBD2 (5 bases each). Germline CDR1 is MNHNS and CDR2 is SASEGT. This CDR3 has 14 residues. Trimming removed 1 base at V and 4 bases at J, with 10 bases between.

The chain has TRBV11-2 and TRBJ2-3; D is undetermined. V gave up 4 bases and J gave up 5 bases, with 19 bases separating them. Germline loops: CDR1 SGHAT, CDR2 FQNNGV. The CDR3 totals 16 residues. CDR3 sequence (DNA): TGTGCCAGCAGCTCACAAATCGGGTGGAGAGGAGATACGCAGTATTTT. This codes for CASSSQIGWRGDTQYF.